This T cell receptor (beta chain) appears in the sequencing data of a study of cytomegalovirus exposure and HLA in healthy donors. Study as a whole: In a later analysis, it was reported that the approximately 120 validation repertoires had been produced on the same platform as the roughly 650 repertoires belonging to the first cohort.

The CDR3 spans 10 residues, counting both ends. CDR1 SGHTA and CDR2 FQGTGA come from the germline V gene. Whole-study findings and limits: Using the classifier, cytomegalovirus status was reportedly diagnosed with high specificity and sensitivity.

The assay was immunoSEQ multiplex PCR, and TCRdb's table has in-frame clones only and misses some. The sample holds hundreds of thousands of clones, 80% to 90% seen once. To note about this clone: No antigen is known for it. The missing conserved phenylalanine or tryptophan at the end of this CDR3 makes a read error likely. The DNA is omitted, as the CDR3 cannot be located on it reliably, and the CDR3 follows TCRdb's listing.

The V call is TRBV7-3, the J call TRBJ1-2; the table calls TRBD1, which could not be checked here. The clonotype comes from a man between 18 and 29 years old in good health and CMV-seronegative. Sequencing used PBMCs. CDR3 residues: CASSLHEQGV.